The sequence of this T cell receptor (beta chain) was determined in a study of cytomegalovirus exposure and HLA in healthy donors. Notes on the study in general: Presence/absence analyses took donor sequencing depth as roughly uniform.

CDR3 length: 15 amino acids. CDR1 is MGHRA and CDR2 is YSYEKL in the germline V gene. V was pared by 1 base and J by 4 bases, with 4 bases of the junction left unmatched. A word on this clone: The target antigen is unknown.

Vbeta (60) and Jbeta (13) primers were used in the PCR. Here immunoSEQ multiplex PCR was the method, and the copy in TCRdb shows in-frame clones only, minus some. The profile covers 77,000 or so clones, with 70% to 85% appearing a single time and around 7% taken by the ten largest. The chain couples TRBV4-1 to TRBJ2-7, with 10 bases matching TRBD1. This TCR came from a woman in her thirties or forties in good health and CMV-seronegative. Source material: PBMCs. The CDR3 DNA follows: TGCGCCAGCAGCCAAGTCGGGACAGGGGTTTACGAGCAGTACTTC. Translating gives CASSQVGTGVYEQYF.